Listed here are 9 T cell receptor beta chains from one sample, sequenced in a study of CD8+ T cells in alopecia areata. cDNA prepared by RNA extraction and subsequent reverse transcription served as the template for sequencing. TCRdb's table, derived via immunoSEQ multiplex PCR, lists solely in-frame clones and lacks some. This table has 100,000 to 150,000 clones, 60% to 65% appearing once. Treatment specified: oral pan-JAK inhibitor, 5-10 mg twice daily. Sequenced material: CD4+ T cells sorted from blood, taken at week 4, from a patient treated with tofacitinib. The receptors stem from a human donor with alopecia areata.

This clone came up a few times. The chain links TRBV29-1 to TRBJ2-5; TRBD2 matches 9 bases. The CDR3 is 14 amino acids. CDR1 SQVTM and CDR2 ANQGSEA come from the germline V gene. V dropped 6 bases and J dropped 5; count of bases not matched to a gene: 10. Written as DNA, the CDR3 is TGCAGCGTGTCCGGCGGGAGGGCCGGCGAGACCCAGTACTTC. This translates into CSVSGGRAGETQYF.

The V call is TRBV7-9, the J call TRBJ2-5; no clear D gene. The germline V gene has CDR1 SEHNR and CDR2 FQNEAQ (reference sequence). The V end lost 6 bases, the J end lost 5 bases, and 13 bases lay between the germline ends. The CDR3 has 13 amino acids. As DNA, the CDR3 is TGTGCCAGCAGGACCCCCCGGGTTGAGACCCAGTACTTC. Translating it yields CASRTPRVETQYF.

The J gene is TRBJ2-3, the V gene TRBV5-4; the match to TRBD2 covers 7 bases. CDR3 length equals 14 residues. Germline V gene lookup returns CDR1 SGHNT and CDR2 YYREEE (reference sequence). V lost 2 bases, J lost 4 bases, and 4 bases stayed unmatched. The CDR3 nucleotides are TGTGCCAGCAGCTTAAAGCGGGGTCCAGATACGCAGTATTTT. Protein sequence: CASSLKRGPDTQYF.

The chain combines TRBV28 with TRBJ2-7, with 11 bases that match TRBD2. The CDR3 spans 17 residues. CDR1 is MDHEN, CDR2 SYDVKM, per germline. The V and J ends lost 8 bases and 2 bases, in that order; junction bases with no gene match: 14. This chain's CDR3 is CASQAGLAGRDAYEQYF. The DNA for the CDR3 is TGTGCCAGCCAAGCTGGACTAGCGGGTAGGGACGCCTACGAGCAGTACTTC.

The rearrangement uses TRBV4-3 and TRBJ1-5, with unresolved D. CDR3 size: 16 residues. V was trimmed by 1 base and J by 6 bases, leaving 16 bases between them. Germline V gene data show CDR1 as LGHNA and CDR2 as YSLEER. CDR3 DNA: TGCGCCAGCAGCCAAGGAGTGACACAGCTAGGTCAGCCCCAGCATTTT. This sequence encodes CASSQGVTQLGQPQHF.

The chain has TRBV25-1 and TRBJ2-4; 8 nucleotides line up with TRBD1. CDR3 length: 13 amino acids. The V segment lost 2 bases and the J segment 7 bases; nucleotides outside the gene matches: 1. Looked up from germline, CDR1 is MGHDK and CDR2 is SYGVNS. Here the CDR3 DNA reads TGTGCCAGCAGTGAACAGGGGGCCAACATTCAGTACTTC. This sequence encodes CASSEQGANIQYF.

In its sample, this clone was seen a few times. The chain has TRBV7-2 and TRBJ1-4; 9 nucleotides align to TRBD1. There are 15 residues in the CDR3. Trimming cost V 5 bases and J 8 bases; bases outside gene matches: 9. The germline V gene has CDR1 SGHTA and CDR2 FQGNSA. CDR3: CASSRTGTGREKLFF. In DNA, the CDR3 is TGTGCCAGCAGCCGAACCGGGACAGGGAGGGAAAAACTGTTTTTT.

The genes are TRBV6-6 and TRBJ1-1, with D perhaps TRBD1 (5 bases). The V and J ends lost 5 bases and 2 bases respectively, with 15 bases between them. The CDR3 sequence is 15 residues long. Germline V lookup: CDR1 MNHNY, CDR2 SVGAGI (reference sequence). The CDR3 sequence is CASSRYRDGNTEAFF. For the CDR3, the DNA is TGTGCCAGCAGTCGCTACCGGGACGGCAACACTGAAGCTTTCTTT.

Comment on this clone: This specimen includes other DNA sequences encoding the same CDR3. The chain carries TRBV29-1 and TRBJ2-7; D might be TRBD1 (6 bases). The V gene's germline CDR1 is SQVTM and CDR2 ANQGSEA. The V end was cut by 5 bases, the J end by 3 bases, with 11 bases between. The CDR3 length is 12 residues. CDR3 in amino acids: CSVSRDNYEQYF. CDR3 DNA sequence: TGCAGCGTTTCCCGGGACAACTACGAGCAGTACTTC.